This T cell receptor (beta chain) was recorded in a study of lung T cells in sarcoidosis with Löfgren's syndrome. Whole-study context: CD4+ T cells build up in sarcoidosis bronchoalveolar lavage fluid. Repertoire analyses centered on Löfgren's syndrome patients. General study findings and limits: Shared TRAV12-1 and TRBV2 CDR3 motifs across Löfgren's syndrome patients reportedly suggested public CD4+ TCRs. TRAV12-1 preferentially paired with TRBV2, with homologous CDR3s.

A word on this clonotype: Its antigen remains unknown. This could be a read error, since a much larger clone is one nucleotide away.

CDR1 is DFQATT and CDR2 is SNEGSKA in the germline V gene (reference sequence). The CDR3 runs to 13 residues. In TCRdb, the reads were re-called with MiXCR into one record per CDR3 protein. This sample yields 50,000 to 65,000 distinct CDR3 sequences, of which around 20% are seen a single time; 2.3% belongs to the top ten. The sequenced material came from CD4+ T cells from PBMCs. The chain combines TRBV20-1 with TRBJ2-1; D unresolved. This sequence originates from a human donor with sarcoidosis (Löfgren's syndrome or another form), or a control subject (not recorded which). The CDR3: CSARDSQLRRELF. CDR3 nucleotides: TGCAGTGCTAGAGATTCCCAGCTCCGACGAGAGCTCTTC.